This is a list of T cell receptor beta chains from one sample in a study of glioma-infiltrating T cells after dendritic cell vaccination. Profiling relied on immunoSEQ multiplex PCR, and the TCRdb table lists in-frame clones only, not all of them. The table records roughly 80,000 clones, about 90% of them present only once. The sample in question was blood, obtained before dendritic cell vaccination. These receptors originate from a human donor with glioblastoma. Each CDR3 is given with its conserved first and last residue. Fields, in order: D gene, J gene, V gene, clone size, CDR3 DNA, CDR3 protein. D genes are given only for firm matches. Expanded clones get a size class; other rows say once, few or many, or leave the size out.

TRBD1	TRBJ2-1	TRBV2	.	TGTGCCAGCAGTCTGACAGGGAAGTATGAGCAGTTCTTC	CASSLTGKYEQFF
.	TRBJ2-1	TRBV4-1	.	TGCGCCAGCAGCGGGGGCAACCCCTACAATGAGCAGTTCTTC	CASSGGNPYNEQFF
.	TRBJ1-1	TRBV29-1	.	TGCAGCGTTCGGAGGGACGAAGCTTTCTTT	CSVRRDEAFF
TRBD1	TRBJ1-3	TRBV19	.	TGTGCCAGCTGCCCACTGGGACAGGGAGGAAACACCATATATTTT	CASCPLGQGGNTIYF
TRBD1	TRBJ1-5	TRBV6-5	.	TGTGCCAGCAGACAGGGGACCAATCAGCCCCAGCATTTT	CASRQGTNQPQHF
.	TRBJ1-5	TRBV10-3	.	TGTGCCATCAGTGAGCTCAGCGGTCAGCCCCAGCATTTT	CAISELSGQPQHF
TRBD2	TRBJ2-1	TRBV5-1	.	TGCGCCAGCAGCTTGCAGCTAGCGGGGACCAATGAGCAGTTCTTC	CASSLQLAGTNEQFF
.	TRBJ1-1	TRBV6-1	.	TGTGCCAGCAGAGCAGGGTTGAGGCGGGGCACTGAAGCTTTCTTT	CASRAGLRRGTEAFF
.	TRBJ1-3	TRBV6-5	.	TGTGCCAGCAGTGAGGGCAGAGGAAACACCATATATTTT	CASSEGRGNTIYF
TRBD2	TRBJ2-1	TRBV7-3	.	TGTGCCAGCAGCCCCTCTAGCGGGGGTTACAATGAGCAGTTCTTC	CASSPSSGGYNEQFF
TRBD2	TRBJ2-7	TRBV9	.	TGTGCCAGCAGCCAAACCGGGACTAGCGGACACGAGCAGTACTTC	CASSQTGTSGHEQYF
.	TRBJ1-6	TRBV6-6	.	TGTGCCAGCAGCCCCCTCGGGAGCTATAATTCACCCCTCCACTTT	CASSPLGSYNSPLHF
.	TRBJ2-2	TRBV6-1	.	TGTGCCAGCAGTGAAGTTGTGGGGGGAGACACCGGGGAGCTGTTTTTT	CASSEVVGGDTGELFF
TRBD2	TRBJ2-5	TRBV2	few	TGTGCCAGCATCCCCTCGGCGGGGGGCGTCGAAGAGACCCAGTACTTC	CASIPSAGGVEETQYF
.	TRBJ1-1	TRBV29-1	once	TGCAGCGTTCAAGTGAGGGGACAGAACACTGAAGCTTTCTTT	CSVQVRGQNTEAFF
.	TRBJ1-6	TRBV27	.	TGTGCCAGCAGTTTCAGCCCCCTAGGGGCTGATTCCCCCCTCCACTTT	CASSFSPLGADSPLHF
TRBD2	TRBJ2-2	TRBV10-3	.	TGTGCCATCAGTGACGCACTAGCGGGGAAGAACACCGGGGAGCTGTTTTTT	CAISDALAGKNTGELFF
TRBD1	TRBJ1-2	TRBV5-1	.	TGCGCCAGCAGCTTGGCCCCGGGACAGGACTATCGCTACACCTTC	CASSLAPGQDYRYTF
.	TRBJ1-5	TRBV7-8	.	TGTGCCAGCAGCTTATCCAGGGCCAAACAGCCCCAGCATTTT	CASSLSRAKQPQHF
TRBD2	TRBJ2-3	TRBV5-4	.	TGTGCCAGCAGCCCACTAGCGGAATTCCCCGATACGCAGTATTTT	CASSPLAEFPDTQYF
.	TRBJ1-1	TRBV6-5	.	TGTGCCAGCAGTTACACATCGCAGGGGAGCACTGAAGCTTTCTTT	CASSYTSQGSTEAFF
.	TRBJ2-1	TRBV7-6	.	TGTGCCAGCAGCAGGGATCAGGGGGGTGGGTACAATGAGCAGTTCTTC	CASSRDQGGGYNEQFF
TRBD1	TRBJ2-5	TRBV4-1	.	TGCGCCAGCAGCCAAGGAATAGCAGGGGGCGAGACCCAGTACTTC	CASSQGIAGGETQYF
TRBD1	TRBJ1-3	TRBV30	.	TGTGCCTGGGGACAGGGGGGGACGTCCCGAAACACCATATATTTT	CAWGQGGTSRNTIYF